The present entry profiles one T cell receptor (beta chain) with its context. This entry is derived from a study of blood T cell repertoires in COVID-19. CDR1 is MRHNA, CDR2 SNTAGT, per germline. The CDR3 sequence is 13 residues long. Trimming cost V 6 bases and J 3 bases, with 11 bases left between them. Under the authors' procedure: Reference gene primer amplification in the assay estimated nucleated cell counts. Generated by immunoSEQ multiplex PCR, the TCRdb table keeps only in-frame clones and is missing some. V and J calls and clone size come straight from that table; D and trimming were deduced from the DNA. The sample consists of approximately 500,000 clones, 89% of them appearing once.

Sequencing input: peripheral blood. The V and J genes are TRBV6-4 and TRBJ1-1; D is possibly TRBD1 (5 bases). The receptor was derived from a man aged 18-30 years with COVID-19, enrolled during active disease. CDR3 DNA sequence: TGTGCCAGCAGCAGGGATTTGGACACTGAAGCTTTCTTT. Translating it yields CASSRDLDTEAFF.